Below are 31 T cell receptor beta chains sequenced from a single sample in a study of molecular identifiers for immune sequencing clone quantification. TCRdb called the PCR reads again in MiXCR, with one record for every CDR3 protein. Of 70,000 to 95,000 distinct CDR3 sequences in the sample, over 15% were seen once. Sequencing was carried out using naive CD8+ T cells from blood, with Jurkat cell RNA spiked in. This sample's subset: FACS-sorted CD8+CD4-CCR7+CD45RA+ naive T cells. These TCRs come from a human donor in good health. Some libraries in this study had Jurkat cell RNA spiked in.

The table lists this clonotype with many counts. This chain links TRBV20-1 with TRBJ2-5; TRBD2 matches at 8 bases. The junction had 10 bases not matched to a gene; V was cut back by 3 bases and J by 7 bases. The CDR3 is 14 amino acids. Germline CDR1 is DFQATT and CDR2 is SNEGSKA (reference sequence). The CDR3 reads CSASYSGKVGTQYF. CDR3 DNA sequence: TGCAGTGCTAGTTATAGCGGGAAAGTGGGGACCCAGTACTTC.

With respect to this clonotype: The conserved phenylalanine or tryptophan is not found at the CDR3 terminus, so this likely reflects a read error. The V and J genes are TRBV2 and TRBJ2-7, with 10 bases matching TRBD2. The J segment lost 6 bases and the V segment lost 8 bases, leaving 10 bases of the junction unmatched. This CDR3 has 14 residues. Germline V gene sequence: CDR1 SNHLY, CDR2 FYNNEI. CDR3 in amino acids: CASLLIAGGSEQYL. The DNA of the CDR3 is TGTGCCAGCCTCCTTATAGCGGGAGGATCCGAGCAGTACCTC.

This clonotype was observed many times. The genes are TRBV19 and TRBJ2-7, with 7 nucleotides matching TRBD1. The CDR3 totals 14 residues. Germline assignment: CDR1 LNHDA and CDR2 SQIVND (reference sequence). Trimming removed 4 bases from V and 4 bases from J; junction bases left unmatched: 7. The CDR3 loop reads CASSTTGSNYEQYF. For the CDR3, the DNA is TGTGCCAGTAGTACGACAGGGTCCAATTACGAGCAGTACTTC.

This clonotype was recorded many times. V is TRBV20-1 and J is TRBJ2-5; the D call may be TRBD1 or TRBD2 (5 bases each). Germline values: CDR1 DFQATT, CDR2 SNEGSKA (reference sequence). This CDR3 spans 17 amino acids. V lost 0 bases to trimming and J lost 1 base, with 18 bases between them. CDR3 nucleotides: TGCAGTGCTAGAGATGGGTTCTACGGGACCCCCCAAGAGACCCAGTACTTC. It specifies CSARDGFYGTPQETQYF.

This clonotype was recorded many times. This chain connects TRBV12-3 or TRBV12-4 to TRBJ1-1, with 7 positions matching TRBD1. J lost 4 bases, V lost 5 bases, and 4 bases had no gene match. The CDR3 spans 13 residues. This chain's CDR3 is CASSDDRATEAFF. CDR3 DNA sequence: TGTGCCAGCAGTGACGACAGGGCCACTGAAGCTTTCTTT.

Turning to this clonotype: The CDR3 does not end in the conserved phenylalanine or tryptophan, so this is likely a read error. This chain links TRBV6-2 or TRBV6-3 with TRBJ2-3; D is uncertain. This CDR3 is built from 15 residues. V lost 5 bases, J lost 6 bases, and 18 bases lay in between. Germline CDR1 and CDR2: MNHEY and SVGEGT. The CDR3 region has the DNA TGTGCCAGCAGTGAACTCCAATGGATGACTGATACGCAGTATCTT. It encodes CASSELQWMTDTQYL.

The sample holds many counts of this clonotype. V usage is TRBV4-3 and J usage is TRBJ2-7; 11 bases are shared with TRBD2. The V and J ends lost 0 bases and 2 bases, in that order; junction bases with no gene match: 3. This CDR3 is built from 16 residues. The germline V gene has CDR1 LGHNA and CDR2 YSLEER. This CDR3 is CASSQDLAGGAYEQYF. In nucleotides, the CDR3 is TGCGCCAGCAGCCAAGACTTAGCGGGAGGGGCCTACGAGCAGTACTTC.

This clonotype was found a few times. The V gene is TRBV2, the J gene TRBJ2-1; possible D gene TRBD2, 5 bases. The CDR3 extends over 14 amino acids. Germline CDR1 is SNHLY and CDR2 is FYNNEI. V lost 6 bases and J lost 6, with 15 bases in between. Written as DNA, the CDR3 is TGTGCCAGCAGCCTAGATACTAGTACCAATGAGCAGTTCTTC. Protein product: CASSLDTSTNEQFF.

This clonotype occurred many times. This chain uses TRBV6-5 with TRBJ2-5; D perhaps matches TRBD2 (5 bases). Germline lookup yields CDR1 MNHEY and CDR2 SVGAGI. The ends were cut back, 0 bases at V and 1 base at J, with 12 bases in the middle. This CDR3 has 16 amino acids. The CDR3 coding sequence is TGTGCCAGCAGTTACTCGGGCGGACTCCGCCAAGAGACCCAGTACTTC. Translating gives CASSYSGGLRQETQYF.

The chain uses TRBV21-1 and TRBJ2-2; no check of the table's D call, TRBD1, against the DNA was made. TRBV21-1 is recorded as a pseudogene. The CDR3 consists of 13 residues. The CDR3 bases are TGTGCCAGCAGCAAACCCCCCCTCGGGGAGCTGTTTTTT. Its translation: CASSKPPLGELFF.

Ten or more counts support this clonotype. This chain connects TRBV27 to TRBJ2-7; 7 nucleotides agree with TRBD1. Germline trimming cut 2 bases from V and 3 bases from J; bases unmatched to any gene: 1. This CDR3 region has 13 residues. From germline, CDR1 is MNHEY and CDR2 SMNVEV (reference sequence). The chain's CDR3 is CASSLGQDYEQYF. CDR3 bases: TGTGCCAGCAGTTTAGGACAGGACTACGAGCAGTACTTC.

This clonotype was observed at least ten times. The V call is TRBV12-3 or TRBV12-4, the J call TRBJ2-3; D is perhaps TRBD2 (6 bases). V was trimmed by 5 bases and J by 5 bases, leaving 14 bases between them. This CDR3 is 14 amino acids long. CDR3 loop: CASSAAGTVDTQYF. CDR3 nucleotide sequence: TGTGCCAGCAGTGCCGCGGGGACTGTAGATACGCAGTATTTT.

Note on this clonotype: A much larger clone differs from this one at a single base, so this may be a read error. The chain employs TRBV27 and TRBJ2-3; maybe TRBD1 (5 bases). The germline V and J ends were trimmed by 3 bases and 1 base, with 11 bases remaining between them. The CDR3 runs 15 residues. Per germline, CDR1 MNHEY and CDR2 SMNVEV (reference sequence). CDR3 loop: CASSFLVRGTDTQYF. The CDR3 DNA reads TGTGCCAGCAGTTTCTTGGTCAGGGGCACAGATACGCAGTATTTT.

This clonotype has at least ten counts. The genes are TRBV27 and TRBJ2-3, with TRBD2 identical over 7 bases. Germline assignment: CDR1 MNHEY and CDR2 SMNVEV (reference sequence). Unmatched junction bases numbered 8, after V lost 4 bases and J lost 4 bases. The CDR3 is made up of 15 amino acids. CDR3 in DNA: TGTGCCAGCAGTTCTACGGGAGGAGGGGCAGATACGCAGTATTTT. It translates to CASSSTGGGADTQYF.

Turning to this clonotype: It may be a read error: a sequence one base away is much more abundant. The chain recombines TRBV12-3 or TRBV12-4 with TRBJ1-2; 8 bases line up with TRBD1. The CDR3 extends over 14 amino acids. In DNA form, the CDR3 reads TGTGCCAGCAGGGAGACAGGGGCTAACCATGGCTACACCTTC. Protein product: CASRETGANHGYTF.

This clonotype was observed at least ten times. This sequence joins TRBV7-9 and TRBJ2-2; D not resolved. Germline V gene lookup returns CDR1 SEHNR and CDR2 FQNEAQ (reference sequence). The CDR3 is 12 residues long. Between the trimmed V and J ends, which lost 5 bases and 6 bases, there was a span of 7 bases. In nucleotides, the CDR3 is TGTGCCAGCAGCCTTCGCCCCGGGGAGCTGTTTTTT. Protein product: CASSLRPGELFF. The full variable domain, with the rest looked up from reference TRBV7-9 and TRBJ2-2, is DTGVSQNPRHKITKRGQNVTFRCDPISEHNRLYWYRQTLGQGPEFLTYFQNEAQLEKSRLLSDRFSAERPKGSFSTLEIQRTEQGDSAMYLCASSLRPGELFFGEGSRLTVL.

The table lists this clonotype with many counts. V gene TRBV11-2 combines with J gene TRBJ2-3, with a weak D call TRBD2 (6 bases). There are 13 residues in the CDR3. Trimming removed 5 bases at V and 4 bases at J, with 10 bases between. Per the germline V gene, CDR1 is SGHAT and CDR2 is FQNNGV. This chain's CDR3 is CASSTGLPDTQYF. For the CDR3, the DNA is TGTGCCAGCAGCACGGGACTCCCAGATACGCAGTATTTT.

This clonotype was observed at least ten times. The chain joins TRBV7-9 to TRBJ1-6; D remains ambiguous. Germline assignment: CDR1 SEHNR and CDR2 FQNEAQ (reference sequence). With 0 bases removed from V and 7 bases from J, the gap between germline ends came to 7 bases. The CDR3 is 14 residues long. This CDR3 reads CASSLAGRNSPLHF. DNA for the CDR3: TGTGCCAGCAGCTTAGCTGGGAGGAATTCACCCCTCCACTTT.

This clonotype was observed many times. The chain links TRBV4-3 to TRBJ2-7, with 8 bases matching TRBD1. The germline V gene encodes CDR1 LGHNA and CDR2 YSLEER. V gave up 2 bases and J gave up 3 bases; unmatched junction bases: 6. CDR3 length: 15 residues. CDR3 loop: CASSQLMDRVYEQYF. Here the CDR3 DNA reads TGCGCCAGCAGCCAACTCATGGACAGGGTCTACGAGCAGTACTTC.

There are a few counts of this clonotype. A much larger clone differs from this one at a single base, so this may be a read error. This chain connects TRBV6-5 to TRBJ2-7, with 11 bases identical to TRBD2. The CDR3 is made up of 13 amino acids. Germline CDR1 MNHEY, CDR2 SVGAGI. The CDR3 loop is CASSYSGRVEQCF. The CDR3 DNA reads TGTGCCAGCAGTTATAGCGGGAGGGTCGAGCAGTGCTTC.

This clonotype was found many times. This chain links TRBV7-8 with TRBJ2-3; D might be TRBD1 (6 bases). The germline CDR1 and CDR2 sequences are SGHVS and FQNEAQ. This CDR3 has 17 residues. The ends were cut back, 2 bases at V and 2 bases at J, with 17 bases in the middle. DNA for the CDR3: TGTGCCAGCAGCTTAAGGACAGAACCTGCCTTCACAGATACGCAGTATTTT. This gives the protein CASSLRTEPAFTDTQYF. The full variable domain, in which reference TRBV7-8 and TRBJ2-3 provide the parts outside the CDR3, is GAGVSQSPRYKVAKRGQDVALRCDPISGHVSLFWYQQALGQGPEFLTYFQNEAQLDKSGLPSDRFFAERPEGSVSTLKIQRTQQEDSAVYLCASSLRTEPAFTDTQYFGPGTRLTVL.

Comments on this clonotype: Germline is not matched at one junction end, which may reflect a read error. The chain employs TRBV3-1 and TRBJ2-3; D unresolved. The CDR3 totals 16 residues. Germline CDR1 reads LGHDT; CDR2 reads YNNKEL (reference sequence). For the CDR3, the DNA is TGTGCCAGCAGCCAAGATTACCGGCTACCCCCAGATACGCTGTATTTT. This encodes CASSQDYRLPPDTLYF.

This clonotype was seen repeatedly, ten times or more. The rearrangement uses TRBV5-6 and TRBJ1-2, with 8 bases matching TRBD1. Germline V lookup: CDR1 SGHDT, CDR2 YYEEEE. The V and J ends lost 5 bases and 3 bases, in that order; junction bases with no gene match: 6. The CDR3 loop spans 14 amino acids. The CDR3 DNA sequence: TGTGCCAGCAGTTGGACAGGGCGCGACTATGGCTACACCTTC. Its protein is CASSWTGRDYGYTF.

This clonotype was seen repeatedly, ten times or more. This chain uses TRBV27 with TRBJ2-3; tentatively, D is TRBD2 (5 bases). The V end was cut by 2 bases, the J end by 3 bases, with 12 bases between. Germline lookup yields CDR1 MNHEY and CDR2 SMNVEV (reference sequence). The CDR3 runs to 15 residues. CDR3 sequence: CASSLILAGTDTQYF. The DNA for the CDR3 is TGTGCCAGCAGTTTAATTCTAGCCGGGACAGATACGCAGTATTTT.

Comments on this clonotype: A much larger clone differs from this one at a single base, so this may be a read error. The chain carries TRBV27 and TRBJ2-1; 9 nucleotides align to TRBD1. The CDR3 is 15 residues long. From germline, CDR1 is MNHEY and CDR2 SMNVEV (reference sequence). J was trimmed by 6 bases and V by 2 bases; bases with no gene match: 5. CDR3 region: CASSLIVQGANEQFF. CDR3 coding DNA: TGTGCCAGCAGTTTAATCGTACAGGGGGCCAATGAGCAGTTCTTC.

This sequence joins TRBV7-9 and TRBJ2-7; no definite D call. The CDR3 has 14 amino acids. The V end lost 5 bases, the J end lost 0 bases, and 11 bases lay between the germline ends. CDR1 is SEHNR, CDR2 FQNEAQ, per germline (reference sequence). CDR3 sequence: CASSDTLSSYEQYF. The CDR3 nucleotides are TGTGCCAGCAGCGACACCTTGAGCTCCTACGAGCAGTACTTC.

This clonotype came up many times. The J gene is TRBJ2-3, the V gene TRBV18; no clear D. The length of the CDR3 is 16 residues. Trimming took off 2 bases at V and 0 bases at J, with 12 bases between the two ends. Germline CDR1 KGHSH, CDR2 LQKENI. Here the CDR3 reads CASSPVDDWSTDTQYF. Written as DNA, the CDR3 is TGTGCCAGCTCACCAGTGGACGACTGGAGCACAGATACGCAGTATTTT.

V usage is TRBV7-2 and J usage is TRBJ2-1; D may match TRBD1 or TRBD2 (5 bases each). Per the germline V gene, CDR1 is SGHTA and CDR2 is FQGNSA. Trimming left V 6 bases short and J 5 bases short, with 20 bases between. CDR3 length equals 16 residues. This CDR3 is CASRTVPLDVHNEQFF. The CDR3 coding sequence is TGTGCCAGCAGGACAGTCCCACTAGATGTCCACAATGAGCAGTTCTTC.

On this clonotype itself: This may arise from a read error, as a much more abundant clone is one base away. Written as DNA, the CDR3 is TGTGCCAGCAGCCGTGACTCTAGGGCCAACGTCCTGACTTTC. This codes for CASSRDSRANVLTF. This chain joins TRBV11-2 and TRBJ2-6, with D hard to call. Germline CDR1 is SGHAT and CDR2 is FQNNGV. The length of the CDR3 is 14 residues.

A remark on this clonotype: A much bigger clone sits one base away, suggesting this may be a read error. V is TRBV27 and J is TRBJ2-1; a possible D gene is TRBD1 (6 bases). In germline, CDR1 is MNHEY, CDR2 SMNVEV (reference sequence). CDR3 length equals 15 residues. The CDR3 DNA is TGTGCCTGCAGTTTATGGGTAGGGGGTGGCAATGAGCAGTTCTTC. Translating gives CACSLWVGGGNEQFF.

There are many counts of this clonotype. The chain uses TRBV29-1 and TRBJ2-7; 11 bases match TRBD1. The V gene end was trimmed by 7 bases and the J gene end by 7 bases; junction bases not matched to a gene: 6. This CDR3 spans 12 amino acids. Germline CDR1 is SQVTM and CDR2 is ANQGSEA. CDR3 sequence (DNA): TGCAGCGCATGGGACAGGGGGGGGGAGCAGTACTTC. Its translation is CSAWDRGGEQYF.